This TCR beta chain is drawn from a study of identical twins. The study, taken as a whole, reports: Cross-sectional statistical analysis was relied on for the conclusions, without the same donors being followed. Invariant T cells like MAIT and iNKT could partly confound the zero-insertion analyses. Modeled out-of-frame TCR alpha sharing in monozygotic twins fell below observed levels. Excess low generation probability was seen in twin-shared out-of-frame alpha sequences.

Between the trimmed V and J ends, which lost 1 base and 7 bases, there was a span of 26 bases. Germline V lookup: CDR1 SGHVS, CDR2 FQNEAQ. This CDR3 region has 18 residues. About this clonotype: As yet, its antigen is unknown.

TCRdb reanalysed the 5' RACE reads using MiXCR and keeps one entry per CDR3 protein. The profile shows approximately 590,000 distinct CDR3 sequences, approximately 10% of them singletons. The sample was also linked to a second study, of yellow fever vaccine responses in identical twins.

This chain uses TRBV7-8 with TRBJ2-7; D may be TRBD1 or TRBD2 (6 bases each). The source material was PBMCs. The receptor's source is a woman aged 18-29 years in good health. DNA for the CDR3: TGTGCCAGCAGCTTAGTTATTAGGGCGGGGACACCCGAATGGGAGCAGTACTTC. It codes for CASSLVIRAGTPEWEQYF.